Presented here are 10 T cell receptor beta chains from one specimen sequenced in a study of cytomegalovirus exposure and HLA in healthy donors. The study ran its PCR with 60 Vbeta and 13 Jbeta primers. The protocol was immunoSEQ multiplex PCR, while the TCRdb copy is restricted to in-frame clones and leaves out a portion. Of 150,000 to 200,000 clones listed, 65% to 85% are singletons. Material for sequencing was PBMCs. Receptors were obtained from a male donor in good health and CMV-seropositive.

Notes on this clone: Different DNA sequences within this sample yield the same CDR3. The chain employs TRBV7-2 and TRBJ2-7; the match to TRBD1 covers 9 bases. Germline V gene data show CDR1 as SGHTA and CDR2 as FQGNSA. This CDR3 region has 14 residues. V dropped 3 bases and J dropped 2; count of bases not matched to a gene: 2. The CDR3 sequence is CASSFGTGTYEQYF. DNA for the CDR3: TGTGCCAGCAGCTTCGGGACAGGGACCTACGAGCAGTACTTC.

J is TRBJ2-3 and V is TRBV19, with D possibly being TRBD2 (5 bases). Germline values: CDR1 LNHDA, CDR2 SQIVND (reference sequence). Trimming removed 5 bases at V and 4 bases at J, with 13 bases between. The CDR3 is made up of 14 amino acids. CDR3 in amino acids: CASSRELAADTQYF. DNA of the CDR3: TGTGCCAGTAGTCGAGAGCTAGCTGCAGATACGCAGTATTTT.

This clone was counted a few times. The CDR3 DNA sequence: TGTGCCAGTAGTAGGGGCTGGGGGGGGACGAACACCGGGGAGCTGTTTTTT. It specifies CASSRGWGGTNTGELFF. The V gene is TRBV19, the J gene TRBJ2-2, with 7 bases fitting TRBD2. With 4 bases clipped from V and 0 bases from J, the junction kept 8 bases outside the gene matches. Germline values: CDR1 LNHDA, CDR2 SQIVND (reference sequence). The CDR3 consists of 17 residues.

The rearrangement links TRBV5-1 to TRBJ2-7; 7 nucleotides agree with TRBD1. The CDR3 is 14 residues long. Germline V gene data show CDR1 as SGHRS and CDR2 as YFSETQ. V lost 4 bases, J lost 5 bases, and 9 bases stayed unmatched. In nucleotides, the CDR3 is TGCGCCAGCAGCAAAGGGGACAGTCAGGACGAGCAGTACTTC. It is translated as CASSKGDSQDEQYF.

This sequence joins TRBV25-1 and TRBJ2-3, with a tentative D call TRBD2 (6 bases). Trimming shortened V by 5 bases and J by 0 bases, and 12 bases separated the two germline ends. There are 15 residues in the CDR3. Germline CDR1 MGHDK, CDR2 SYGVNS. DNA for the CDR3: TGTGCCAGCAGTCTAGCGAGATATAGCACAGATACGCAGTATTTT. It encodes CASSLARYSTDTQYF.

The chain has TRBV11-2 and TRBJ1-4, with TRBD1 identical over 8 bases. Germline CDR1 SGHAT, CDR2 FQNNGV. The CDR3 has 14 amino acids. V lost 3 bases and J lost 5; bases outside the gene matches: 2. CDR3 region: CASSLWTGNEKLFF. The CDR3 nucleotides read TGTGCCAGCAGCTTGTGGACAGGGAATGAAAAACTGTTTTTT.

This clone was detected a few times. CDR3 in amino acids: CASSLGLGREQYF. The DNA of the CDR3 is TGTGCCAGCAGCTTGGGGCTTGGCCGCGAGCAGTACTTC. V and J are TRBV5-8 and TRBJ2-7; D is ambiguous. This CDR3 contains 13 residues. Trimming stripped 0 bases from V and 6 bases from J, with 10 bases between. CDR1 is SGHTS, CDR2 YDEGEE, per germline.

The chain employs TRBV4-3 and TRBJ2-1; D possibly corresponds to TRBD2 (5 bases). Trimming cost V 2 bases and J 3 bases, with 11 bases left between them. The CDR3 sequence is 15 residues long. Looked up from germline, CDR1 is LGHNA and CDR2 is YSLEER. CDR3 sequence: CASSQFERGYNEQFF. CDR3 nucleotides: TGCGCCAGCAGCCAATTCGAACGGGGCTACAATGAGCAGTTCTTC.

The V call is TRBV25-1, the J call TRBJ1-1; tentative D call: TRBD1 (6 bases). Trimming shortened V by 4 bases and J by 5 bases, and 14 bases separated the two germline ends. Looked up from germline, CDR1 is MGHDK and CDR2 is SYGVNS. The CDR3 covers 14 residues. CDR3 sequence (DNA): TGTGCCAGCAGTGTACCGGGACAAGGGACTGAAGCTTTCTTT. This codes for CASSVPGQGTEAFF.

This clone has a single count. This chain connects TRBV7-9 to TRBJ1-4; 8 bases fit TRBD1. The V gene end was trimmed by 4 bases and the J gene end by 8 bases; junction bases not matched to a gene: 6. Germline loops: CDR1 SEHNR, CDR2 FQNEAQ (reference sequence). CDR3 size: 14 residues. The CDR3 reads CASSSTGVYEKLFF. CDR3 coding DNA: TGTGCCAGCAGCTCGACAGGGGTGTACGAAAAACTGTTTTTT.